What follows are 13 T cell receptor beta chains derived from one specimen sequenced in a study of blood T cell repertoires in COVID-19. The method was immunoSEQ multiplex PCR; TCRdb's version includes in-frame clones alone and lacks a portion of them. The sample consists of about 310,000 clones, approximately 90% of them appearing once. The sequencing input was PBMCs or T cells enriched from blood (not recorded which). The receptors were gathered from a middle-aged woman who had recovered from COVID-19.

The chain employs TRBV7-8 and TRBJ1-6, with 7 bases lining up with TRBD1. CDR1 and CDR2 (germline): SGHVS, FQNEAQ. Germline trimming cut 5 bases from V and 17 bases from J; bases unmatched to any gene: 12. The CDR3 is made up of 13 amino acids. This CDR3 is CASSPNPTGTFHF. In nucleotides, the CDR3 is TGTGCCAGCAGCCCCAACCCGACAGGGACTTTCCACTTT.

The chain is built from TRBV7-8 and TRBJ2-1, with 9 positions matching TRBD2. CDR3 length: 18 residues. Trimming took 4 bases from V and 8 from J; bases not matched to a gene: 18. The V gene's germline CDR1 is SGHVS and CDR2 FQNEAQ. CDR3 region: CASSYGGRAVEGRDEQFF. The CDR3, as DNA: TGTGCCAGCAGCTACGGCGGGAGGGCCGTAGAGGGACGCGATGAGCAGTTCTTC. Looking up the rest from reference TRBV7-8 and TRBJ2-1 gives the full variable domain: GAGVSQSPRYKVAKRGQDVALRCDPISGHVSLFWYQQALGQGPEFLTYFQNEAQLDKSGLPSDRFFAERPEGSVSTLKIQRTQQEDSAVYLCASSYGGRAVEGRDEQFFGPGTRLTVL.

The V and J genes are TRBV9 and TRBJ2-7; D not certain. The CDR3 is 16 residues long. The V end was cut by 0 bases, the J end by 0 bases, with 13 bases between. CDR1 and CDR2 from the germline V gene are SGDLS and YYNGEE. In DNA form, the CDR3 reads TGTGCCAGCAGCGTAGGAATTATTTCTAGCTCCTACGAGCAGTACTTC. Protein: CASSVGIISSSYEQYF. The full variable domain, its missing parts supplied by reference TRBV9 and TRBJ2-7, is DSGVTQTPKHLITATGQRVTLRCSPRSGDLSVYWYQQSLDQGLQFLIQYYNGEERAKGNILERFSAQQFPDLHSELNLSSLELGDSALYFCASSVGIISSSYEQYFGPGTRLTVT.

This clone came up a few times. As DNA, the CDR3 is TGCGCCAGCAGCCAAGCCGGGACTATCTACAATGAGCAGTTCTTC. This encodes CASSQAGTIYNEQFF. The V gene is TRBV4-3, the J gene TRBJ2-1, with TRBD2 matching 7 bases. Trimming cost V 1 base and J 3 bases; bases outside gene matches: 3. Germline V CDR1 and CDR2: LGHNA, YSLEER. The CDR3 spans 15 residues.

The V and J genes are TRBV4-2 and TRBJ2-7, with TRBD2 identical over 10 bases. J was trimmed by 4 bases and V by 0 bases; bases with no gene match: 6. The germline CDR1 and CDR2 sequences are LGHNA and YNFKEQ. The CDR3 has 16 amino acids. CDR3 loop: CASSQEALAGAYEQYF. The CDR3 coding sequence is TGTGCCAGCAGCCAAGAGGCCCTAGCGGGAGCTTACGAGCAGTACTTC.

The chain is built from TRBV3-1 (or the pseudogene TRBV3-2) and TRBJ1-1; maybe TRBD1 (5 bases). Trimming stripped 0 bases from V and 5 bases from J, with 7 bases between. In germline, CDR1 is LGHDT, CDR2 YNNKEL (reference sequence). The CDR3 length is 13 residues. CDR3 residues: CASSQEGRTEAFF. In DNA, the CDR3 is TGTGCCAGCAGCCAAGAGGGGCGGACTGAAGCTTTCTTT.

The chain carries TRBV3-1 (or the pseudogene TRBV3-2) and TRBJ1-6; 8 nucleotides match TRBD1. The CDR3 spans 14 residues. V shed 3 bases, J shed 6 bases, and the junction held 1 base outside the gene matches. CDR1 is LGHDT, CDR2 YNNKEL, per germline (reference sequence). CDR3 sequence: CASSHDRGNSPLHF. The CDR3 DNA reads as TGTGCCAGCAGCCATGACAGGGGTAATTCACCCCTCCACTTT.

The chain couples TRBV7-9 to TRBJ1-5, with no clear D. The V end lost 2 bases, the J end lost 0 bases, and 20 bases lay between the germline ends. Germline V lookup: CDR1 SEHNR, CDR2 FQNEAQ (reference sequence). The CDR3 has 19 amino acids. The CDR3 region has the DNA TGTGCCAGCAGCTTATCTAGGCCCGGAGTAGGTCATAGCAATCAGCCCCAGCATTTT. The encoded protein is CASSLSRPGVGHSNQPQHF. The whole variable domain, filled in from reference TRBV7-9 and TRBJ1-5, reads DTGVSQNPRHKITKRGQNVTFRCDPISEHNRLYWYRQTLGQGPEFLTYFQNEAQLEKSRLLSDRFSAERPKGSFSTLEIQRTEQGDSAMYLCASSLSRPGVGHSNQPQHFGDGTRLSIL.

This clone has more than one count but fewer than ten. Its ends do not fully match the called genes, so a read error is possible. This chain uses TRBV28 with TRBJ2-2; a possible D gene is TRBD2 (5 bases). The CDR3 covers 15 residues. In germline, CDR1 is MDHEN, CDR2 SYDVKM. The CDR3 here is CASSLSGMNAGELFF. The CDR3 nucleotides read TGTGCCAGCAGTTTATCGGGGATGAACGCCGGGGAGCTGTTTTTT.

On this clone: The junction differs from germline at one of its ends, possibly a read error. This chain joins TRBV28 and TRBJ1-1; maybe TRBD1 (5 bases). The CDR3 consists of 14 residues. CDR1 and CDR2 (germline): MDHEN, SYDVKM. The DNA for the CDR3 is TGTGCCACCGCACGGGGCGGGGGGAACGCTGAAGCTTTCTTT. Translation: CATARGGGNAEAFF.

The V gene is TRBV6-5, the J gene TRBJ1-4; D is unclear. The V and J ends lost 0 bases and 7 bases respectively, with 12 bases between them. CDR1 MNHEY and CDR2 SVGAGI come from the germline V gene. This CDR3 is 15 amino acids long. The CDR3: CASSYSAQIREKLFF. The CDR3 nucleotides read TGTGCCAGCAGTTACTCGGCACAGATACGTGAAAAACTGTTTTTT.

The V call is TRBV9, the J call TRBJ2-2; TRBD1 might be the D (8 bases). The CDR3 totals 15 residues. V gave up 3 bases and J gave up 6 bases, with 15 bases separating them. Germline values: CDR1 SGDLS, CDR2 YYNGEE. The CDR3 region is CASSAGQGGAGELFF. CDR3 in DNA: TGTGCCAGCAGCGCCGGACAGGGAGGGGCCGGGGAGCTGTTTTTT. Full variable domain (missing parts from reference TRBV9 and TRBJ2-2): DSGVTQTPKHLITATGQRVTLRCSPRSGDLSVYWYQQSLDQGLQFLIQYYNGEERAKGNILERFSAQQFPDLHSELNLSSLELGDSALYFCASSAGQGGAGELFFGEGSRLTVL.

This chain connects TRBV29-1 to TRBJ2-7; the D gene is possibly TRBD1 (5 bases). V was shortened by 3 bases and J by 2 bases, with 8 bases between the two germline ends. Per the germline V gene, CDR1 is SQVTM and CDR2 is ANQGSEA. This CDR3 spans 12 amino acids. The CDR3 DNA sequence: TGCAGCGTTGATGCGACAGCCTACGAGCAGTACTTC. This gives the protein CSVDATAYEQYF.